This T cell receptor (beta chain) was captured in a study of blood T cell repertoires in COVID-19. Across the whole study: Both acute and convalescent COVID-19 samples were obtained from the United States, Italy and Spain. From T cells, B-cell-depleted T cells, or PBMCs came the material, which was cDNA or gDNA.

In the original analysis: Counts of nucleated cells, estimated from reference gene primer amplification, were obtained. Assay used: immunoSEQ multiplex PCR; TCRdb lists only in-frame clones, some missing. The DNA gave D and trimming, while V, J and clone size come from that table. This sample has tens of thousands of clones, with roughly nine tenths found just once. This TCR came from a human donor with active COVID-19. The donor label of this sample is uncertain. The sequenced material came from peripheral blood.

The CDR3 DNA is TGTGCCAGCAGCTTGCAGGTTGCGGGGGGGCCGGGAGATACGCAGTATTTT. Protein sequence: CASSLQVAGGPGDTQYF. The chain joins TRBV7-2 to TRBJ2-3, with 9 bases matching TRBD2. Germline assignment: CDR1 SGHTA and CDR2 FQGNSA. The ends lost 3 bases at V and 5 bases at J; junction bases unmatched: 12. The CDR3 contains 17 residues.